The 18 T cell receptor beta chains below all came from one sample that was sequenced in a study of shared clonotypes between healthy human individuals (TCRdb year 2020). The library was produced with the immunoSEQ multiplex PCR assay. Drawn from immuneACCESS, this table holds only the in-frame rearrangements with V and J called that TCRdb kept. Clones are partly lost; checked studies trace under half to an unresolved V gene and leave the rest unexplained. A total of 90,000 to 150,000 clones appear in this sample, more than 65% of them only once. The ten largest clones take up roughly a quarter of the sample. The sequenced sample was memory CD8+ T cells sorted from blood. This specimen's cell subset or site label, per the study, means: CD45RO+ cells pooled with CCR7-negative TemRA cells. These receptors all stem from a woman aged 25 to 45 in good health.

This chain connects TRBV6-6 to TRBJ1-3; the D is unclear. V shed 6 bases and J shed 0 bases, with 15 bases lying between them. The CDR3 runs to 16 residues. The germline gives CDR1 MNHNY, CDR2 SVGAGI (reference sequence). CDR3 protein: CASSPLHASSGNTIYF. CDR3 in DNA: TGTGCCAGCAGCCCCCTCCACGCCAGCTCTGGAAACACCATATATTTT.

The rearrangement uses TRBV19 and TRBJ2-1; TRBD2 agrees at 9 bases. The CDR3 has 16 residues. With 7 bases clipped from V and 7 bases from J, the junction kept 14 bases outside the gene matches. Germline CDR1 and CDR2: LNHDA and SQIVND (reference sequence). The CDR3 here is CASNLGAGGPENEQFF. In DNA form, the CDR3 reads TGTGCCAGTAATCTAGGGGCGGGAGGGCCGGAAAATGAGCAGTTCTTC.

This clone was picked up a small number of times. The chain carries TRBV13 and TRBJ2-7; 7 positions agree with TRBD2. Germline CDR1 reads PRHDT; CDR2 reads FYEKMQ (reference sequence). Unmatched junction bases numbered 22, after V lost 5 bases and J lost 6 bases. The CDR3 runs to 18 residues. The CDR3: CASSPSLEARREWREQYF. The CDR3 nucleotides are TGTGCCAGCAGCCCAAGTTTGGAGGCGCGGCGGGAGTGGCGCGAGCAGTACTTC.

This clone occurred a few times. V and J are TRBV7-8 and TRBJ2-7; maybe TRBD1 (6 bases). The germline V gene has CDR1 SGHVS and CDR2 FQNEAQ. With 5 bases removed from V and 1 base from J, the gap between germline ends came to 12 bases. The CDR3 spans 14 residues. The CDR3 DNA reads TGTGCCAGCAGCGAAGCCGGGACATCCTACGAGCAGTACTTC. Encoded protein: CASSEAGTSYEQYF.

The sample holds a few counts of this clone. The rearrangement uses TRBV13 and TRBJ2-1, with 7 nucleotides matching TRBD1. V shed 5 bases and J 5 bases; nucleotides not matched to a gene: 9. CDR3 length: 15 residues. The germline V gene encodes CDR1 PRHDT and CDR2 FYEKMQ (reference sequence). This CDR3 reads CASSPGTASNNEQFF. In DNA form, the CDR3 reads TGTGCCAGCAGCCCGGGGACAGCAAGCAACAATGAGCAGTTCTTC.

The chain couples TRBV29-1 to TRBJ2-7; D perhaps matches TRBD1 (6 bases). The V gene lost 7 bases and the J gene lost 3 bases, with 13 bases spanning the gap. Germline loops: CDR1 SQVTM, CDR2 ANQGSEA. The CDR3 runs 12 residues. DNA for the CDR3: TGCAGCGCCCGGGACACATTCTACGAGCAGTACTTC. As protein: CSARDTFYEQYF.

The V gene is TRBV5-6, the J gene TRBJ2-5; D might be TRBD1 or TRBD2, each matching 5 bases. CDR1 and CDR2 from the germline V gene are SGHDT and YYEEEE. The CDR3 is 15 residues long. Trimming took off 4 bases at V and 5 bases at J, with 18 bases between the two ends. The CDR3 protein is CASSGAGEGLETQYF. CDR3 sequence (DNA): TGTGCCAGCAGCGGGGCCGGGGAAGGGTTGGAGACCCAGTACTTC. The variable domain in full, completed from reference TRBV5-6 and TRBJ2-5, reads DAGVTQSPTHLIKTRGQQVTLRCSPKSGHDTVSWYQQALGQGPQFIFQYYEEEERQRGNFPDRFSGHQFPNYSSELNVNALLLGDSALYLCASSGAGEGLETQYFGPGTRLLVL.

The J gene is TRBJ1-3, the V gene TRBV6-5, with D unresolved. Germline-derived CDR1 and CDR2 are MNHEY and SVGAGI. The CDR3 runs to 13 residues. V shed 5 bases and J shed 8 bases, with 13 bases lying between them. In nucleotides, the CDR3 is TGTGCCAGCAGTGGCCTTGGTATCGACACCATATATTTT. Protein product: CASSGLGIDTIYF.

CDR3 sequence: CASSLGSSTDTQYF. The CDR3 DNA sequence: TGTGCCAGCAGTCTAGGATCTAGCACAGATACGCAGTATTTT. V usage is TRBV6-5 and J usage is TRBJ2-3; D remains ambiguous. This CDR3 comprises 14 residues. The germline gives CDR1 MNHEY, CDR2 SVGAGI. Trimming left V 5 bases short and J 0 bases short, with 9 bases between.

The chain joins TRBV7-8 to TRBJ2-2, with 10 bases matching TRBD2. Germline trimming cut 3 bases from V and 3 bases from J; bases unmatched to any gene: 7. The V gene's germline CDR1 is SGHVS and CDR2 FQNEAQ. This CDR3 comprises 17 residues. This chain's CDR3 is CASSLGPTSGYTGELFF. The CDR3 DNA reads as TGTGCCAGCAGCTTGGGCCCGACTAGCGGGTACACCGGGGAGCTGTTTTTT.

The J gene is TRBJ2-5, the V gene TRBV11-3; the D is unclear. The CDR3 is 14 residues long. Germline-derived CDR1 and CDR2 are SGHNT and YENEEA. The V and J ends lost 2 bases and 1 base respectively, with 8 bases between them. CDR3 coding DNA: TGTGCCAGCAGCTTAAGGCTCAGCCAAGAGACCCAGTACTTC. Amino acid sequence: CASSLRLSQETQYF.

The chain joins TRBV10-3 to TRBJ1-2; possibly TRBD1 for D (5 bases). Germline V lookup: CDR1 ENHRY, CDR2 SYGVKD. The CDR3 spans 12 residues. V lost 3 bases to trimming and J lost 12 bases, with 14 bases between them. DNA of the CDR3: TGTGCCATCAGTGACTTTTATCGGGGCAACACCTTC. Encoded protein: CAISDFYRGNTF.

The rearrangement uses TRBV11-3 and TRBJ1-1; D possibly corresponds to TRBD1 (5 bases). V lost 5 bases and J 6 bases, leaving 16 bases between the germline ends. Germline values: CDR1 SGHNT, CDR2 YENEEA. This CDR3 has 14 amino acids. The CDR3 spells CASSETGTFPEAFF. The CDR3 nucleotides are TGTGCCAGCAGCGAAACCGGGACGTTTCCTGAAGCTTTCTTT.

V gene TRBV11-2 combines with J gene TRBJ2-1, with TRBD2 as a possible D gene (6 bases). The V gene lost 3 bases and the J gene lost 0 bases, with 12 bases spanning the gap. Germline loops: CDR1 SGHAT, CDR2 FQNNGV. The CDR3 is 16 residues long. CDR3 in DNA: TGTGCCAGCAGCTTTATTAGCGGAAGCTCCTACAATGAGCAGTTCTTC. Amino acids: CASSFISGSSYNEQFF.

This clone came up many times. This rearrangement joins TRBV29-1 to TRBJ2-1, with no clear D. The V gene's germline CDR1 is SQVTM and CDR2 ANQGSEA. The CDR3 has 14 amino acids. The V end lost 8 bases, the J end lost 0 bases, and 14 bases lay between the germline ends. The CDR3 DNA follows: TGCAGCCCTCCCGATTATTCCTCCTACAATGAGCAGTTCTTC. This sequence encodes CSPPDYSSYNEQFF.

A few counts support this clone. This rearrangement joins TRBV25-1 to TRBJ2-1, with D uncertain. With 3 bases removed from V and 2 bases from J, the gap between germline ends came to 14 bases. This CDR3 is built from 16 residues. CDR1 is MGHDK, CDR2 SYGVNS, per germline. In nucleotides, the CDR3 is TGTGCCAGCAGTGACAACACCCGGATCACCTACAATGAGCAGTTCTTC. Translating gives CASSDNTRITYNEQFF.

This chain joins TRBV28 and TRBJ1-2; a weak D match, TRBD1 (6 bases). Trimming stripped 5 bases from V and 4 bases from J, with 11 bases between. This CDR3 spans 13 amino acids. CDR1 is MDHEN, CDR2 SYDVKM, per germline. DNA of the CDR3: TGTGCCAGCAGTACAGGGAGTAGCTATGGCTACACCTTC. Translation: CASSTGSSYGYTF.

For the CDR3, the DNA is TGTGCCAGCAGCTTAGGAGGGCGAGATGAGCAGTTCTTC. Translated, it gives CASSLGGRDEQFF. This chain uses TRBV7-2 with TRBJ2-1, with D maybe TRBD2 (5 bases). Trimming took 1 base from V and 8 from J, leaving 9 bases between them. The length of the CDR3 is 13 residues. The germline V gene has CDR1 SGHTA and CDR2 FQGNSA.